This passage covers 10 T cell receptor beta chains from one sample sequenced in a study of graft-versus-host responses after intestinal transplantation. The repertoire was sequenced with immunoSEQ multiplex PCR; TCRdb's copy has only in-frame clones and lacks some. The table has 100,000 or so clones, around 90% seen once. These receptors' antigens are unknown. The sequences come from unstimulated CD4+ T cells sorted from spleen or lymph node cells, collected before intestinal transplant. The receptors here all came from a human donor who received an intestinal transplant.

This chain uses TRBV6-5 with TRBJ2-7; 8 bases agree with TRBD2. Germline V gene lookup returns CDR1 MNHEY and CDR2 SVGAGI. This CDR3 contains 13 residues. V lost 6 bases, J lost 3 bases, and 4 bases stayed unmatched. The CDR3 reads CASRRLAGYEQYF. The CDR3 coding sequence is TGTGCCAGCAGACGCCTAGCGGGCTACGAGCAGTACTTC.

The rearrangement uses TRBV14 and TRBJ1-6; 10 nucleotides agree with TRBD1. The germline CDR1 and CDR2 sequences are SGHDN and FVKESK. This CDR3 comprises 16 residues. Losses at the gene ends were 2 bases for V and 7 bases for J; bases not matched to a gene: 5. The CDR3 coding sequence is TGTGCCAGCAGCCAATACCGGGACAGGGGAAATTCACCCCTCCACTTT. This codes for CASSQYRDRGNSPLHF.

The genes are TRBV7-2 and TRBJ1-2; no clear D. Germline values: CDR1 SGHTA, CDR2 FQGNSA. This CDR3 is 12 amino acids long. The V gene lost 5 bases and the J gene lost 5 bases, with 9 bases spanning the gap. CDR3 protein: CASSPTWYGYTF. The CDR3 nucleotides are TGTGCCAGCAGCCCTACCTGGTATGGCTACACCTTC. Full variable domain (remainder filled in from reference TRBV7-2 and TRBJ1-2): GAGVSQSPSNKVTEKGKDVELRCDPISGHTALYWYRQSLGQGLEFLIYFQGNSAPDKSGLPSDRFSAERTGGSVSTLTIQRTQQEDSAVYLCASSPTWYGYTFGSGTRLTVV.

The V and J genes are TRBV5-4 and TRBJ2-1, with a weak D call TRBD1 (5 bases). Germline V gene lookup returns CDR1 SGHNT and CDR2 YYREEE (reference sequence). Trimming took off 3 bases at V and 7 bases at J, with 11 bases between the two ends. The CDR3 spans 13 residues. The DNA for the CDR3 is TGTGCCAGCAGCTCCCCTAGGGGAAATGAGCAGTTCTTC. Translation gives CASSSPRGNEQFF.

The V gene is TRBV27, the J gene TRBJ1-5; 10 bases are a match to TRBD1. CDR3 length equals 14 residues. V shed 4 bases, J shed 9 bases, and the junction held 6 bases outside the gene matches. CDR1 MNHEY and CDR2 SMNVEV come from the germline V gene (reference sequence). Written as DNA, the CDR3 is TGTGCCAGCAGTTCGGACAGGGGGTTGGTGCCCCAGCATTTT. As protein: CASSSDRGLVPQHF.

This chain links TRBV5-1 with TRBJ2-7; 13 bases line up with TRBD2. The V gene end was trimmed by 7 bases and the J gene end by 2 bases; junction bases not matched to a gene: 18. Germline V gives CDR1 SGHRS, CDR2 YFSETQ. The CDR3 has 19 residues. CDR3 sequence: CASVPFRTSGSSGAYEQYF. The CDR3 nucleotides read TGCGCCAGCGTTCCATTTCGGACTAGCGGGAGTAGTGGGGCCTACGAGCAGTACTTC.

This chain links TRBV28 with TRBJ2-5, with 7 positions matching TRBD2. With the DNA end fitting TRBJ2-7 better, the J assignment may be wrong. There are 15 residues in the CDR3. The V gene's germline CDR1 is MDHEN and CDR2 SYDVKM. CDR3 loop: CASSSLRAGVYEQYF. The CDR3 bases are TGTGCCAGCAGTTCCCTGAGGGCGGGAGTATACGAGCAGTACTTC.

The rearrangement links TRBV10-2 to TRBJ2-3; D possibly corresponds to TRBD2 (5 bases). V was pared by 7 bases and J by 6 bases, with 14 bases between. The CDR3 has 13 residues. Germline lookup yields CDR1 WSHSY and CDR2 SAAADI. The CDR3 coding sequence is TGCGCCAGCAAGGGAGTAGTCATGGATACGCAGTATTTT. This codes for CASKGVVMDTQYF.

The chain employs TRBV11-3 and TRBJ2-1; D gene ambiguous. Germline CDR1 is SGHNT and CDR2 is YENEEA. The CDR3 spans 15 residues. Trimming stripped 3 bases from V and 3 bases from J, with 12 bases between. CDR3 DNA: TGTGCCAGCAGCTTCAGAGAGGAGAGCTACAATGAGCAGTTCTTC. Protein product: CASSFREESYNEQFF.

This chain links TRBV9 with TRBJ1-1; the D is unclear. The CDR3 extends over 14 amino acids. V gave up 3 bases and J gave up 8 bases, with 17 bases separating them. CDR1 SGDLS and CDR2 YYNGEE come from the germline V gene. The CDR3 spells CASSADVFVREAFF. Written as DNA, the CDR3 is TGTGCCAGCAGCGCCGATGTTTTTGTGAGAGAAGCTTTCTTT. Variable domain in full (rest from reference TRBV9 and TRBJ1-1): DSGVTQTPKHLITATGQRVTLRCSPRSGDLSVYWYQQSLDQGLQFLIQYYNGEERAKGNILERFSAQQFPDLHSELNLSSLELGDSALYFCASSADVFVREAFFGQGTRLTVV.